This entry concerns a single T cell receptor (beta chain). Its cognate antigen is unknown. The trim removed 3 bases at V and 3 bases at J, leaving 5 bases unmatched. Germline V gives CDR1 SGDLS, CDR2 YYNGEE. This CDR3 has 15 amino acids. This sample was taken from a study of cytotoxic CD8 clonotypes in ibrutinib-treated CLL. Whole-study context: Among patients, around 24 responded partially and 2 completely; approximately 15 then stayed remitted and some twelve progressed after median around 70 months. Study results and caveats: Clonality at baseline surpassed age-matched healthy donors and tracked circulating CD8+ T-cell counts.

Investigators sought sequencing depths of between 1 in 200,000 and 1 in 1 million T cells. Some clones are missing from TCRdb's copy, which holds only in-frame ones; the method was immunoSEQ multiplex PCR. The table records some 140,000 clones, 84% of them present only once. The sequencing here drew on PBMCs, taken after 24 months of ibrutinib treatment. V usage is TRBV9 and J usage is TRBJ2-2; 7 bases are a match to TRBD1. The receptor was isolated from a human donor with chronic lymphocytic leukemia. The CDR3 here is CASSATGTDTGELFF. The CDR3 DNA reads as TGTGCCAGCAGCGCCACCGGGACAGACACCGGGGAGCTGTTTTTT.